The text below deals with one T cell receptor (beta chain). These data originate in a study of T cells in Graves' hyperthyroidism and ophthalmopathy. The investigators amplified TCR beta CDR3 regions from RNA transcripts. TCR CDR3 regions were first amplified by RT-PCR with HTBI primers. TCRdb redid the calling of the multiplex PCR reads with MiXCR, one entry per CDR3 protein. Seen here are about 92,000 distinct CDR3 sequences, over 50% observed once, and the top ten hold around 27%. V lost 5 bases to trimming and J lost 4 bases, with 23 bases between them. Germline CDR1 and CDR2: DFQATT and SNEGSKA (reference sequence). This CDR3 has 16 residues. Using around 10 ml of fresh peripheral blood, PBMCs were prepared.

The sequenced sample consisted of blood. This chain joins TRBV20-1 and TRBJ1-2, with a weak D call TRBD1 (6 bases). The sequence derives from a woman aged 40 to 49 with Graves' hyperthyroidism. CDR3 sequence reads: CSASGTMGASRYGYTF. CDR3 bases: TGCAGTGCTTCCGGGACAATGGGGGCAAGTCGCTATGGCTACACCTTC.